This T cell receptor (beta chain) was found in a study of radiotherapy plus CTLA-4 blockade in lung cancer. About the study: Overall, around 18% of patients showed an objective response, while 31% attained disease control.

General study results and limits: Alongside interferon-beta, early blood T cell clone dynamics were reportedly the best predictor of response. Expansion of tumor-derived TCR clones was observed in blood after radiotherapy plus ipilimumab.

Remarks on this clone: Its antigen is unidentified.

Enrolled patients, whose metastatic non-small-cell lung cancer was chemo-refractory, received focal radiation plus CTLA-4 blockade with ipilimumab. Here immunoSEQ multiplex PCR was the method, and the copy in TCRdb shows in-frame clones only, minus some. The table includes over 60,000 clones, roughly 86% detected once. This CDR3 contains 16 residues. Per germline, CDR1 SGHDT and CDR2 YYEEEE. V was clipped by 3 bases and J by 3 bases; unmatched bases: 8. J is TRBJ1-5 and V is TRBV5-6, with TRBD1 matching over 8 bases. This TCR was sampled from a human donor with non-small cell lung cancer who had stable disease on radiotherapy plus ipilimumab. Sequenced here: peripheral blood, sampled from a patient treated with radiotherapy plus ipilimumab. Here the CDR3 DNA reads TGTGCCAGCAGCTACTGGACAGGGTGGACCAATCAGCCCCAGCATTTT. It codes for CASSYWTGWTNQPQHF.